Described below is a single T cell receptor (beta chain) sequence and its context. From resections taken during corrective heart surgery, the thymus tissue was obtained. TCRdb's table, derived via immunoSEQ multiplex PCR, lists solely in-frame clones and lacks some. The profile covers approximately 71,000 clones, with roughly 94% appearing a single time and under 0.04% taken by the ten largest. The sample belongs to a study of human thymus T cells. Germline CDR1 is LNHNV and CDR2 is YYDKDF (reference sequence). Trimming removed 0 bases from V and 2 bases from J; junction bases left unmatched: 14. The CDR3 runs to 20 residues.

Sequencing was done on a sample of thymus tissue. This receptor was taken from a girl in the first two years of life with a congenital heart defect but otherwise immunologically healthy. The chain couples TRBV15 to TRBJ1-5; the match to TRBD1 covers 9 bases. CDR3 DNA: TGTGCCACCAGCAGAGAGGGGATCCGGGGACAGGGCAGGTGCAATCAGCCCCAGCATTTT. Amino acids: CATSREGIRGQGRCNQPQHF.